A single sample is the source of the 3 T cell receptor beta chains below, sequenced in a study of T cell repertoires in cytomegalovirus infection. TCRdb redid the calling of the reads with MiXCR, one entry per CDR3 protein. The table records under 600,000 distinct CDR3 sequences, approximately 15% of them present only once. Sample: CD8+ T cells from PBMCs. These receptor sequences come from a human donor in good health (CMV status not recorded). Some clones in this sample may be carry-over from other donors' samples.

The V gene is TRBV9, the J gene TRBJ1-2, with D hard to call. V was cut by 0 bases and J by 3 bases, with 15 bases left in between. CDR1 is SGDLS, CDR2 YYNGEE, per germline. This CDR3 region has 16 residues. CDR3 DNA sequence: TGTGCCAGCAGCGTAGATACGTTGGCCAATTACTATGGCTACACCTTC. This codes for CASSVDTLANYYGYTF. Full variable domain (rest looked up from reference TRBV9 and TRBJ1-2): DSGVTQTPKHLITATGQRVTLRCSPRSGDLSVYWYQQSLDQGLQFLIQYYNGEERAKGNILERFSAQQFPDLHSELNLSSLELGDSALYFCASSVDTLANYYGYTFGSGTRLTVV.

This clonotype was counted only a few times. V usage is TRBV13 and J usage is TRBJ2-7, with TRBD2 identical over 8 bases. CDR3 length: 15 amino acids. With V trimmed by 5 bases and J by 0 bases, 6 bases remained unmatched. In germline, CDR1 is PRHDT, CDR2 FYEKMQ (reference sequence). CDR3 loop: CASSLAGRSSYEQYF. The CDR3 DNA is TGTGCCAGCAGCCTAGCGGGCCGAAGCTCCTACGAGCAGTACTTC.

The chain is built from TRBV24-1 and TRBJ2-5; D may be TRBD1 (5 bases). Germline V gives CDR1 KGHDR, CDR2 SFDVKD. The length of the CDR3 is 13 residues. Trimming pared 3 bases from V and 7 bases from J, leaving 11 bases between. CDR3 residues: CATSDPGHRTQYF. For the CDR3, the DNA is TGTGCCACCAGTGATCCAGGACATCGGACCCAGTACTTC.